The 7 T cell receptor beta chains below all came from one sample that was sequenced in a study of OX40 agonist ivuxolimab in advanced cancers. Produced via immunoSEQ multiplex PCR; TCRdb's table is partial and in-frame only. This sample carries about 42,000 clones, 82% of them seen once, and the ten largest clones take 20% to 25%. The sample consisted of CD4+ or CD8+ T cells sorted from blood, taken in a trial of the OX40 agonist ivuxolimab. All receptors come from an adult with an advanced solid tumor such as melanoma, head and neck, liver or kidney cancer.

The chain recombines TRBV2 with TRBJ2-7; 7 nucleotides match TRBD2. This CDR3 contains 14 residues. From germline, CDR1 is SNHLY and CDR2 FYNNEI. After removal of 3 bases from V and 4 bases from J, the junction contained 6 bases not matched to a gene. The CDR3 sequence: CASSEGGNRYEQYF. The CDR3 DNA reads TGTGCCAGCAGTGAGGGGGGGAATCGGTACGAGCAGTACTTC.

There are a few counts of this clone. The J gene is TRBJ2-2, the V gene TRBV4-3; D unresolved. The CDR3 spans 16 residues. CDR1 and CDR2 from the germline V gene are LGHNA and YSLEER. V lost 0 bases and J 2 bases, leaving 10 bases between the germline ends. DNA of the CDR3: TGCGCCAGCAGCCAAGATTCCAATCTCAACACCGGGGAGCTGTTTTTT. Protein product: CASSQDSNLNTGELFF.

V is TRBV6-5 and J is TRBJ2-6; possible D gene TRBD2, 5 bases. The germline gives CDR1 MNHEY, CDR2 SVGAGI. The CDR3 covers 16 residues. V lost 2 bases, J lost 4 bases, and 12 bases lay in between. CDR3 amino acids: CASSYLRGSGANVLTF. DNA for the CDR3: TGTGCCAGCAGTTACCTCCGGGGAAGCGGGGCCAACGTCCTGACTTTC.

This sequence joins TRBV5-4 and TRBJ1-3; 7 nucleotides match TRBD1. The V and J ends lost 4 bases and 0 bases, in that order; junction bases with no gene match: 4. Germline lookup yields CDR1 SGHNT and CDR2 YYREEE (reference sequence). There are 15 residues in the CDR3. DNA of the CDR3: TGTGCCAGCAGCCCAGGGACAGTCTCTGGAAACACCATATATTTT. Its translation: CASSPGTVSGNTIYF.

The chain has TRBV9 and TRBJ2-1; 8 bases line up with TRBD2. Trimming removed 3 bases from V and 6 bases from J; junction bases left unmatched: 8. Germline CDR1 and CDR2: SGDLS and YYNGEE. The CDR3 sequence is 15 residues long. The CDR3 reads CASSDEREWFNEQFF. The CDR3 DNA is TGTGCCAGCAGCGACGAGCGGGAGTGGTTCAATGAGCAGTTCTTC.

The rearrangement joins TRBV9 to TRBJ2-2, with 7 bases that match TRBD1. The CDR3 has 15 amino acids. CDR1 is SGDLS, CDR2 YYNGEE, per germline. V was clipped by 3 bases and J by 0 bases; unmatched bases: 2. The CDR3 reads CASSGGQANTGELFF. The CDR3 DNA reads TGTGCCAGCAGCGGAGGACAGGCGAACACCGGGGAGCTGTTTTTT.

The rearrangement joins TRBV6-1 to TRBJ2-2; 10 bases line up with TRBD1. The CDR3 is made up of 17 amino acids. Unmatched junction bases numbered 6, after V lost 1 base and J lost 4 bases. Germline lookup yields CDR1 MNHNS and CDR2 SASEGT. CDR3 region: CASSEVAGTGVTGELFF. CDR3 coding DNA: TGTGCCAGCAGTGAAGTGGCCGGGACAGGGGTCACCGGGGAGCTGTTTTTT.